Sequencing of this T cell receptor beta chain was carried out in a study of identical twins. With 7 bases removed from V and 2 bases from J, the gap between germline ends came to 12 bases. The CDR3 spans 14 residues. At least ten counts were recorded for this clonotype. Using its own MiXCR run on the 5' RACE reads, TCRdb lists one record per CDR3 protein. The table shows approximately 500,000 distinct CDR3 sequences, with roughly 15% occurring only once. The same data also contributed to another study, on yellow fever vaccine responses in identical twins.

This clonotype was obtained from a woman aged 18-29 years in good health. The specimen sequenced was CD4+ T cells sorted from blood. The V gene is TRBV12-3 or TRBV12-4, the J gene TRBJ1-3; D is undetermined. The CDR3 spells CASILVSTGNTIYF. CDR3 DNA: TGTGCCAGCATCCTAGTAAGCACTGGAAACACCATATATTTT.